The present entry profiles one T cell receptor beta chain with its context. Antigen unknown. Sequenced by immunoSEQ multiplex PCR; TCRdb stores in-frame clones only, minus some. The sample lists approximately 70,000 clones, roughly 84% occurring once. V was trimmed by 1 base and J by 8 bases, leaving 11 bases between them. This CDR3 is built from 13 residues. In germline, CDR1 is SGHVS, CDR2 FQNEAQ. This entry comes from a study of a mutant IDH1 vaccine in newly diagnosed glioma. Study information: Each patient was administered eight vaccinations, scheduled in weeks 1, 3, 5, 7, 11, 15, 19 and 23.

Described time point: week 23, last vaccination. Alongside topical imiquimod, each dose of vaccine comprised 300 ug of mutant IDH1 20-mer peptide. This TCR was sampled from a man aged 18-30 years with glioma. V usage is TRBV7-8 and J usage is TRBJ1-2; no reliable D call. Sample: PBMCs, taken from a glioma patient whose treatment included an IDH1 peptide vaccine. CDR3 in amino acids: CASSLERTGGYTF. The CDR3 DNA reads as TGTGCCAGCAGCTTAGAAAGGACGGGGGGCTACACCTTC.